This TCR beta chain comes out of a study of blood T cells in healthy people across ages. The V and J ends lost 2 bases and 3 bases respectively, with 14 bases between them. There are 15 residues in the CDR3. Germline CDR1 MNHEY, CDR2 SVGEGT. Findings and limits, study-wide: Higher diversity, along with more naive CD4+ cells, distinguished long-lived donors from aged donors. In these data, TCR beta diversity tracked strongly with naive T cell percentage.

A second PCR, run for roughly 7 to 12 cycles, used a sample-barcoded 5' primer plus a J-beta primer mix. CDR3-containing paired-end reads numbering at least 2.5 million came from each sample. TCRdb re-called the 5' RACE reads through MiXCR, storing one row per CDR3 protein. Found here are around 1,500,000 distinct CDR3 sequences, approximately 30% of them singletons; the top ten hold less than 9.5%. This clonotype was observed a handful of times. The antigen is not known. This TCR was recovered from a woman in her twenties or thirties in good health. Sequencing was carried out using blood. The V gene is TRBV6-2 or TRBV6-3, the J gene TRBJ2-7, with a tentative D call TRBD2 (6 bases). The CDR3 DNA reads as TGTGCCAGCAGTTACGTCGGGAGCAAAAGCTACGAGCAGTACTTC. This encodes CASSYVGSKSYEQYF.